The present entry profiles one TCR beta chain with its context. There are 15 residues in the CDR3. The V gene lost 0 bases and the J gene lost 2 bases, with 9 bases spanning the gap. CDR1 is LGHDT and CDR2 is YNNKEL in the germline V gene (reference sequence). Profiling relied on immunoSEQ multiplex PCR, and the TCRdb table lists in-frame clones only, not all of them. The sample holds more than 150,000 clones, about four fifths seen once. This sample stems from a study of blood T cell repertoires in COVID-19. Study information: The cDNA or gDNA used as material had been derived from T cells, B-cell-depleted T cells, or PBMCs.

The clonotype was recovered from a woman at least 80 years old with acute or convalescent COVID-19. The rearrangement joins TRBV3-1 (or the pseudogene TRBV3-2) to TRBJ2-3; no clear D gene. The sequencing input was peripheral blood. CDR3 nucleotides: TGTGCCAGCAGCCAAGAGCACAGAGACACAGATACGCAGTATTTT. Its protein is CASSQEHRDTDTQYF.